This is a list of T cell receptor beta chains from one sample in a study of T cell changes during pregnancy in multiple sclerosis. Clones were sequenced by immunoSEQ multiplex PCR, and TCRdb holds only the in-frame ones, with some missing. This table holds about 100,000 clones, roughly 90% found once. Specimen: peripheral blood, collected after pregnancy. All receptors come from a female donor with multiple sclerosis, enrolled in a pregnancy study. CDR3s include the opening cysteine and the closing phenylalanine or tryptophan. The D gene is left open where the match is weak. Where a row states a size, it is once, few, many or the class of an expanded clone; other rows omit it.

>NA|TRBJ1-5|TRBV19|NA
TGTGCCACTTCCACTGGCAATCAGCCCCAGCATTTT
CATSTGNQPQHF
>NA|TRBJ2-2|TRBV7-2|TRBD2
TGTGCCAGCAGCTTCTTCGGGACTAGCGTCGGAGAGCTGTTTTTT
CASSFFGTSVGELFF
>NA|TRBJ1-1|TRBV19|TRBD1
TGTGCCAGTGCCTATGGGGACAGGGTTTCGAACACTGAAGCTTTCTTT
CASAYGDRVSNTEAFF
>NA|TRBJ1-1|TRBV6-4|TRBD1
TGTGCCAGCAGTCTAGGGACAGGGGGCGGTGAAGCTTTCTTT
CASSLGTGGGEAFF
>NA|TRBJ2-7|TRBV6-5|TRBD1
TGTGCCAGCAGCCAGACAGGGTCGTCCTACGAGCAGTACTTC
CASSQTGSSYEQYF
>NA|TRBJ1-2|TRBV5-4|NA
TGTGCCAGCAGCTTGGGTCAGAGGTACGACTATGGCTACACCTTC
CASSLGQRYDYGYTF
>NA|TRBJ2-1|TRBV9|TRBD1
TGTGCCAGCAGCGTCACAGGGGGCCAGCCCAATGAGCAGTTCTTC
CASSVTGGQPNEQFF
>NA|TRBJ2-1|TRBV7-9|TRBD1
TGTGCCAGCAGCTCCTACAGGGGGGAAATCTCCTACAATGAGCAGTTCTTC
CASSSYRGEISYNEQFF
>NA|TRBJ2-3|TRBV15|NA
TGTGCCACCAGCAGAGAACAGGGAGCCCCCTTAGGCACAGATACGCAGTATTTT
CATSREQGAPLGTDTQYF
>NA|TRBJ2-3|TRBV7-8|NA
TGTGCCAGCAGCTTAGAGAGGACAGATACGCAGTATTTT
CASSLERTDTQYF
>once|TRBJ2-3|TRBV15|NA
TGTGCCACCAGGGGCTGGGGGGGCTCAGATATCGCAGATACGCAGTATTTT
CATRGWGGSDIADTQYF
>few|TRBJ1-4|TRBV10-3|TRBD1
TGTGCCATCAGTGATAGACAGGGATGGTATGAAAAACTGTTTTTT
CAISDRQGWYEKLFF
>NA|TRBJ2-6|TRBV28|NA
TGTGCCAGCAGTTTCGGCTCTGGGGCCAACGTCCTGACTTTC
CASSFGSGANVLTF
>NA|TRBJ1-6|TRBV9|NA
TGTGCCAGCAGCGCGGGCCCGGAGGGTTCACCCCTCCACTTT
CASSAGPEGSPLHF
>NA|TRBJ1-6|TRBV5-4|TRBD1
TGTGCCAGCAGCTCCGTGACAGGGGGGAATTCACCCCTCCACTTT
CASSSVTGGNSPLHF
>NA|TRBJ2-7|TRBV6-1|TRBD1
TGTGCCAGCAGGGGAATCGGGACAGCCTACGAGCAGTACTTC
CASRGIGTAYEQYF
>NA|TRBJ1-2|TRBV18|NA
TGTGCCAGCTCACCGGATAAGACAGAGATCTATGGCTACACCTTC
CASSPDKTEIYGYTF
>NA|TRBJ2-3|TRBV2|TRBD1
TGTGCCAGCAGTTTAGGACAGGTGGTAGATACGCAGTATTTT
CASSLGQVVDTQYF
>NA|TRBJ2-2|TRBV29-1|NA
TGCAGCGTTGTTCTGAACACCGGGGAGCTGTTTTTT
CSVVLNTGELFF
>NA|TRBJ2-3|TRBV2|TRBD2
TGTGCCAGCAGTGATTTCGACAGCGGGGGGCAAACAGATACGCAGTATTTT
CASSDFDSGGQTDTQYF
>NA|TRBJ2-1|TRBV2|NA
TGTGCCAGCAGTGAAGCGGGGGGGCTAAACTCCTACAATGAGCAGTTCTTC
CASSEAGGLNSYNEQFF
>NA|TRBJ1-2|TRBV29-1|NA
TGCAGCGTTGAAGACAATAACTATGGCTACACCTTC
CSVEDNNYGYTF
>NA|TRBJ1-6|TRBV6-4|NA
TGTGCCAGCAGTGACTCTAAGGCCTGGGCAGGATCACCCCTCCACTTT
CASSDSKAWAGSPLHF
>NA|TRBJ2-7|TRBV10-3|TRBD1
TGTGCCATAGGGGACAGCCTATACGAGCAGTACTTC
CAIGDSLYEQYF
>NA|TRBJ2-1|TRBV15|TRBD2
TGTGCCACCAGCATCTTTGCGGGGGGGAACAATGAGCAGTTCTTC
CATSIFAGGNNEQFF
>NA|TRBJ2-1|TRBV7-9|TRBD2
TGTGCCAGCAGCTTAGGGGCAGCGGGACTAGCGGCTTACAATGAGCAGTTCTTC
CASSLGAAGLAAYNEQFF
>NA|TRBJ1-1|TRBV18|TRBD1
TGTGCCAGCTCACCACGACAGGGGGCCCCCCTCCTGAACACTGAAGCTTTCTTT
CASSPRQGAPLLNTEAFF
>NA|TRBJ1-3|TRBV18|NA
TGTGCCAGCTCACTAAATCAACAGGGCCACTCTGGAAACACCATATATTTT
CASSLNQQGHSGNTIYF
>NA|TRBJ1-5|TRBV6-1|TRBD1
TGTGCCAGCAGTGACCCGACAGGGATCCCCGCGCCCCAGCATTTT
CASSDPTGIPAPQHF
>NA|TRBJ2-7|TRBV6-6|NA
TGTGCCAGCAGTTGGGGCAGAACGCCCTCCTACGAGCAGTACTTC
CASSWGRTPSYEQYF
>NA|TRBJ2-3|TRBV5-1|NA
TGCGCCAGCAGCTTGTTAGTTACAGATACGCAGTATTTT
CASSLLVTDTQYF
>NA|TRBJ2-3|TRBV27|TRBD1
TGTGCCAGCAGTTTAAACAGGGGAGATACGCAGTATTTT
CASSLNRGDTQYF
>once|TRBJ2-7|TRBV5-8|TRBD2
TGTGCCAGCAGCTTGTTAGCTAGCGGGGGGGCATCCACCTACGAGCAGTACTTC
CASSLLASGGASTYEQYF
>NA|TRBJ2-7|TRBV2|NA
TGTGCCAGCAGTGGAGAACAGGGTGTACGCCACGAGCAGTACTTC
CASSGEQGVRHEQYF
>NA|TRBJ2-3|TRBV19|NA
TGTGCCAGCAGGGGTGCAGATACGCAGTATTTT
CASRGADTQYF
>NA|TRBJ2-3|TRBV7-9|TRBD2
TGTGCCAGCAGCTTAGGACTAGCGGCCACAGATACGCAGTATTTT
CASSLGLAATDTQYF
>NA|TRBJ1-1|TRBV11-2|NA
TGTGCCAGCAGCTTACGGGCGAGGATCTGGACAGCGAACACTGAAGCTTTCTTT
CASSLRARIWTANTEAFF
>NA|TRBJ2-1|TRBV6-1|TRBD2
TGTGCCAGCGGACTAGCGGGGGTCTACAATGAGCAGTTCTTC
CASGLAGVYNEQFF
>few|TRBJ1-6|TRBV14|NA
TGTGCCAGCAGCCCTGGGGGGTATTCACCCCTCCACTTT
CASSPGGYSPLHF
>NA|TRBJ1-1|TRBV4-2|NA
TGTGCCAGCAGCCAAGCCGGGTTGGGGGCAGGGCCGGTAGAAACCCAAGCTTTCTTT
CASSQAGLGAGPVETQAFF
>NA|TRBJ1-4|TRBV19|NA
TGTGCCAGTAGTATAGGGGGGGGGTCTGGGGAAAAACTGTTTTTT
CASSIGGGSGEKLFF
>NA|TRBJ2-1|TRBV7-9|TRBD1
TGTGCCAGCAGCTCCGGGACAGGGTTTGGCAATGAGCAGTTCTTC
CASSSGTGFGNEQFF
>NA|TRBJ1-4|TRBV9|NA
TGTGCCAGCAGCCCGGCCCCGGGGGGGAATGAAAAACTGTTTTTT
CASSPAPGGNEKLFF
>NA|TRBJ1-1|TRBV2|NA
TGTGCCAGCAGTGAAGGGCCAGTGAACACTGAAGCTTTCTTT
CASSEGPVNTEAFF
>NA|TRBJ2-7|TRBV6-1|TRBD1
TGTGCCAGCAGTGGACGGGGACAGAACTACGAGCAGTACTTC
CASSGRGQNYEQYF
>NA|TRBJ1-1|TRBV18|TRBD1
TGTGCCACCTCCCAGGGGGCGAACACTGAAGCTTTCTTT
CATSQGANTEAFF
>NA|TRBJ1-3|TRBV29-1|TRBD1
TGCAGCGTTGGACAGGGAGATGGAAACACCATATATTTT
CSVGQGDGNTIYF
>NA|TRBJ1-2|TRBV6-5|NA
TGTGCCAGCAGTTACTCGAGCGGGTTACTCTATGGCTACACCTTC
CASSYSSGLLYGYTF
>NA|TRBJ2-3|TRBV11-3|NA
TGTGCCAGCAGCTTAGATCTTGGGGGGGGGCTTCGAGATACGCAGTATTTT
CASSLDLGGGLRDTQYF
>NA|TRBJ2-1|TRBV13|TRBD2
TGTGCCAGCAGCCGCCCCAGTAGCGGGCAACTCTACAATGAGCAGTTCTTC
CASSRPSSGQLYNEQFF
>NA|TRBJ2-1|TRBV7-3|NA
TGTGCCAGCAGCTCCCCCCGGGATACCGCGAATGAGCAGTTCTTC
CASSSPRDTANEQFF
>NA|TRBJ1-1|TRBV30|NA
TGTGCCTGGAGTGTAAGAGGTCACACTGAAGCTTTCTTT
CAWSVRGHTEAFF
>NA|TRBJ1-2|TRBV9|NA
TGTGCCAGCAGCGTAGAGGGTAGGGGGGGTTGGGGTGGCTACACCTTC
CASSVEGRGGWGGYTF
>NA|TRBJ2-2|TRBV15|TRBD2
TGTGCCACCAGCATGGGACTAGCGGGGCGAACCGGGGAGCTGTTTTTT
CATSMGLAGRTGELFF